What follows is one T cell receptor beta chain and its context. Its antigen is still unknown. The source of the sample is a study of cytomegalovirus exposure and HLA in healthy donors. Study background: A later analysis reported the same platform for the 100 to 150 validation repertoires and the approximately 720 first-cohort repertoires. Study-level points and caveats: The dataset shows that most TCR sequences were rare, while some public TCRs occurred in many donors.

The data were produced by immunoSEQ multiplex PCR, yet TCRdb's version contains in-frame clones alone and is incomplete. The repertoire consists of approximately 300,000 clones, with roughly 90% occurring once and the leading ten covering about 0.8%. Germline trimming cut 6 bases from V and 0 bases from J; bases unmatched to any gene: 5. Germline CDR1 and CDR2: MNHEY and SMNVEV (reference sequence). CDR3 length equals 15 residues. The receptor was derived from a woman under 30 in good health and CMV-seronegative. The chain has TRBV27 and TRBJ2-7, with 10 nucleotides matching TRBD2. The sequenced sample was PBMCs. In nucleotides, the CDR3 is TGTGCCAGCAGGATTAGACTAGCGGGCTCCTACGAGCAGTACTTC. Encoded protein: CASRIRLAGSYEQYF.